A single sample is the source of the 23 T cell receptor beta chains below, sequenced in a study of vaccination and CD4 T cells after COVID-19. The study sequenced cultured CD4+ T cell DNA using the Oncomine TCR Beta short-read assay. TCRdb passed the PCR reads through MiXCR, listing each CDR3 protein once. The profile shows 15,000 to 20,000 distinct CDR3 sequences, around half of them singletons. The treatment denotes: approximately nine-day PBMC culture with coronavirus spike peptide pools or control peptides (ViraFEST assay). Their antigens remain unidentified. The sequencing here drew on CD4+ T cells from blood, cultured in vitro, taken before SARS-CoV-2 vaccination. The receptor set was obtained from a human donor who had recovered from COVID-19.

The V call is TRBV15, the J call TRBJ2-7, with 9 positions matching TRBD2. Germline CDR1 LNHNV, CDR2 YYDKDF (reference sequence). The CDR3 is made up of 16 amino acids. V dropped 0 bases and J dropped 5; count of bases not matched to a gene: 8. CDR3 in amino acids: CATSRDVIAGANEQYF. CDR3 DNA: TGTGCCACCAGCAGAGATGTAATAGCGGGAGCTAACGAGCAGTACTTC.

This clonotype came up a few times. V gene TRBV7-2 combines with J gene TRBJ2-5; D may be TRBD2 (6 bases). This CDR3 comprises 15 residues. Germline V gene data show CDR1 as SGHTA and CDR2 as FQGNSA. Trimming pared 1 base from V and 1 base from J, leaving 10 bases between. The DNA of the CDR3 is TGTGCCAGCAGCTTAGGCACTAGCAGCCAAGAGACCCAGTACTTC. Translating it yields CASSLGTSSQETQYF.

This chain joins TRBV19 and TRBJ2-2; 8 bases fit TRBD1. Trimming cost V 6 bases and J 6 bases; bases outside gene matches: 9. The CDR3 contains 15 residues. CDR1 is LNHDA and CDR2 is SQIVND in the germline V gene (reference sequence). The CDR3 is CASRLDRGSAGELFF. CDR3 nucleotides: TGTGCCAGTAGACTTGACAGGGGTAGCGCCGGGGAGCTGTTTTTT.

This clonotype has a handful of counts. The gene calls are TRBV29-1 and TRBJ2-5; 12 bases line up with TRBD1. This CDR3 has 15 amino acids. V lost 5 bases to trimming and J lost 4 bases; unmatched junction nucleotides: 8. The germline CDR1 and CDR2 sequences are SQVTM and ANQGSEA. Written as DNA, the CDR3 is TGCAGCGTTCCCCGGGACAGGGGGCTGTCAGAGACCCAGTACTTC. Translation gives CSVPRDRGLSETQYF.

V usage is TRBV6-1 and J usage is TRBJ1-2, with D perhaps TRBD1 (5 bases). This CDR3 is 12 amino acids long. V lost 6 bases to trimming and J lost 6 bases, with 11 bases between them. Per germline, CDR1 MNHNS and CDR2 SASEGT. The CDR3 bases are TGTGCCAGCAGCCACACGGGGGATGGCTACACCTTC. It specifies CASSHTGDGYTF.

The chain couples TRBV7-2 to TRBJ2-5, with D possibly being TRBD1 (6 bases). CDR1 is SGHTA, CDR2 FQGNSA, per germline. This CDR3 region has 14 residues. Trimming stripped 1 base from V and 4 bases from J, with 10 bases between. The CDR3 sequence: CASSLEAGAETQYF. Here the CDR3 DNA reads TGTGCCAGCAGCTTAGAGGCAGGGGCAGAGACCCAGTACTTC.

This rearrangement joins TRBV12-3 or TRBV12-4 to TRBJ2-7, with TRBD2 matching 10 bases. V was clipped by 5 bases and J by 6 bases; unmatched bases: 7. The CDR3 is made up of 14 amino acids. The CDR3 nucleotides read TGTGCCAGCAGTATGCTAGCGGGAGATTCCGAGCAGTACTTC. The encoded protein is CASSMLAGDSEQYF.

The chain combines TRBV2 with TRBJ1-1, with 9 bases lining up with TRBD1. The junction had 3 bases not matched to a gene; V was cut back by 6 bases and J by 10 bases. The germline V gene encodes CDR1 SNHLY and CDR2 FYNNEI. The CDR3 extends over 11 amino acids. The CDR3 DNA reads TGTGCCAGCAGCCCGGACAGGGGAGCTTTCTTT. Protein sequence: CASSPDRGAFF.

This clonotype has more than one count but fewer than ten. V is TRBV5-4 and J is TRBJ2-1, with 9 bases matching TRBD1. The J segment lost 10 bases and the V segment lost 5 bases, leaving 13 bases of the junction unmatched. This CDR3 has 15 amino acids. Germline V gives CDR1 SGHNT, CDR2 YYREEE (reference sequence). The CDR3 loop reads CASSRDGTGSMEQFF. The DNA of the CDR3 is TGTGCCAGCAGTCGGGACGGGACAGGGTCAATGGAGCAGTTCTTC.

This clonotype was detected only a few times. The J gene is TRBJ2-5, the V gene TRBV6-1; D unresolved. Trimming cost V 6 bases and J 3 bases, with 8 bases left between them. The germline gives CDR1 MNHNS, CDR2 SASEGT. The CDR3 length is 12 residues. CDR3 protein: CASSRREETQYF. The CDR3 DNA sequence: TGTGCCAGCAGCAGACGGGAAGAGACCCAGTACTTC.

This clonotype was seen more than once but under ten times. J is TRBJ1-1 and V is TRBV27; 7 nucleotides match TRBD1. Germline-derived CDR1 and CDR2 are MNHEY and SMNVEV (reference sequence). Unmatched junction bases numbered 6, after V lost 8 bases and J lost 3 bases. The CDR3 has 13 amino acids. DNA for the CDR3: TGTGCCAGCCGACAAGACAGGGACACTGAAGCTTTCTTT. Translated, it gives CASRQDRDTEAFF.

Here the CDR3 reads CASSYSRGRTYEQYF. DNA for the CDR3: TGTGCCAGCAGTTACTCGCGGGGTAGGACCTACGAGCAGTACTTC. The rearrangement links TRBV6-5 to TRBJ2-7, with TRBD2 as a possible D gene (6 bases). Trimming removed 0 bases from V and 2 bases from J, with 11 bases in between. There are 15 residues in the CDR3. CDR1 MNHEY and CDR2 SVGAGI come from the germline V gene.

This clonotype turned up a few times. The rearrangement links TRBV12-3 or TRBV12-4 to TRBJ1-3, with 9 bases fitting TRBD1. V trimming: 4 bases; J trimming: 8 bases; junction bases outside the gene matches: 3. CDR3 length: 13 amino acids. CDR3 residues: CASSSDRGDTIYF. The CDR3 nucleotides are TGTGCCAGCAGTTCCGACAGGGGGGACACCATATATTTT.

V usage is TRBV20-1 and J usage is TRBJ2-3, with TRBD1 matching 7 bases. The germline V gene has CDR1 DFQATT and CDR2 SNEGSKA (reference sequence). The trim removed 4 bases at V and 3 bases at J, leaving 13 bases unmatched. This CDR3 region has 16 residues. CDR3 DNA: TGCAGTGCTACAAAACGTACAGGGGACGGGACAGATACGCAGTATTTT. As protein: CSATKRTGDGTDTQYF.

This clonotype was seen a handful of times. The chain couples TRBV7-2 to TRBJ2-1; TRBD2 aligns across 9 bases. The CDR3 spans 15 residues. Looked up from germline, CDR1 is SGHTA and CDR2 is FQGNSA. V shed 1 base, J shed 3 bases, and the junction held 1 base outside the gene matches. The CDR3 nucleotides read TGTGCCAGCAGCTTAGTAGCGGGGGACTACAATGAGCAGTTCTTC. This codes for CASSLVAGDYNEQFF.

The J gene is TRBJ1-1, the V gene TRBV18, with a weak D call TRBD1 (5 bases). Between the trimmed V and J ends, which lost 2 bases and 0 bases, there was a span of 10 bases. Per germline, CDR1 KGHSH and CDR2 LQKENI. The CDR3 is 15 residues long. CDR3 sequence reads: CASSPSKQVNTEAFF. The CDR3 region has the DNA TGTGCCAGCTCACCATCTAAACAGGTGAACACTGAAGCTTTCTTT.

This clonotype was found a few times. The CDR3 sequence is CASSSRGRGGSGYTF. The CDR3 coding sequence is TGTGCCAGCAGTTCGAGGGGGCGAGGGGGCTCTGGCTACACCTTC. The chain recombines TRBV6-5 with TRBJ1-2, with TRBD1 matching 7 bases. Germline CDR1 is MNHEY and CDR2 is SVGAGI. This CDR3 is built from 15 residues. Trimming took 4 bases from V and 7 from J; bases not matched to a gene: 12.

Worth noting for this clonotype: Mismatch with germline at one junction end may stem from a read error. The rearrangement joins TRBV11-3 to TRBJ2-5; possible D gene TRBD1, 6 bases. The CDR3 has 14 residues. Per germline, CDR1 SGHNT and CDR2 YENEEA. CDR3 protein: CASSSYRVQGTQYF. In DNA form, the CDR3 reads TGTGCCAGCAGCTCTTACAGGGTACAAGGGACCCAGTACTTC.

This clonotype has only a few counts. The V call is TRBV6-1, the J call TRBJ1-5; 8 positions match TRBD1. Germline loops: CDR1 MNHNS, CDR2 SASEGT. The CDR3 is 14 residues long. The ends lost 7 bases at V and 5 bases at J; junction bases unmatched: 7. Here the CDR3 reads CASTDPGGDQPQHF. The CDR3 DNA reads TGTGCCAGCACTGACCCAGGGGGCGATCAGCCCCAGCATTTT.

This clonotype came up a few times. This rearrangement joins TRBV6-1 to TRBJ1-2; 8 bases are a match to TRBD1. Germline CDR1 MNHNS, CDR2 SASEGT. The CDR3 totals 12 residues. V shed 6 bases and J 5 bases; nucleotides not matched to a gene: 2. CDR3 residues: CASRRQGYGYTF. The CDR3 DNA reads TGTGCCAGCAGACGACAGGGGTATGGCTACACCTTC.

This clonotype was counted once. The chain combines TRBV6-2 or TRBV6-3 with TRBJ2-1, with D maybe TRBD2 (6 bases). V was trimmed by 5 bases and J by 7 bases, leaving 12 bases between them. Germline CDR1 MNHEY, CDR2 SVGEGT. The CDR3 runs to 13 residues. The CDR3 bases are TGTGCCAGCAGTGGGCGTGGGGGGAATGAGCAGTTCTTC. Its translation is CASSGRGGNEQFF.

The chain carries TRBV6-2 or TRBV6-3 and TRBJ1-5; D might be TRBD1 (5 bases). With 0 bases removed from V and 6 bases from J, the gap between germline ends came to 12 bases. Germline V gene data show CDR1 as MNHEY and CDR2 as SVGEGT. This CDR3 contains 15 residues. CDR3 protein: CASSYSGRPGQPQHF. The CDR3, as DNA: TGTGCCAGCAGTTACTCGGGACGGCCGGGTCAGCCCCAGCATTTT.

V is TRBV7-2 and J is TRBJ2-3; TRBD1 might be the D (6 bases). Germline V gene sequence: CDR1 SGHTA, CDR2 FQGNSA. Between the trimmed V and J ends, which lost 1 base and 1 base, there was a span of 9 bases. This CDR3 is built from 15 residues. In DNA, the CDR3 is TGTGCCAGCAGCTTAGAGAGACAGGGCACAGATACGCAGTATTTT. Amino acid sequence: CASSLERQGTDTQYF.